This T cell receptor beta chain comes out of a study of OX40 agonist ivuxolimab in advanced cancers. The overall study: The study gave patients intravenous ivuxolimab at 0.01 to 10 mg/kg every 2 weeks.

This clone showed up just once. Its antigen is still unknown. Germline lookup yields CDR1 SGHDT and CDR2 YYEEEE. The CDR3 is 14 amino acids. General study results and limits: On average, a greater number of expanded clones characterised CD8+ T cells relative to CD4+.

Sequenced by immunoSEQ multiplex PCR; TCRdb stores in-frame clones only, minus some. The sample has about 88,000 clones; around 83% are singletons. Sequenced here: CD4+ or CD8+ T cells sorted from blood, sampled in a trial of the OX40 agonist ivuxolimab. The chain employs TRBV5-6 and TRBJ2-5; 7 bases match TRBD1. The DNA end is more similar to TRBJ2-7, so the J call may be wrong. The receptor's source is an adult with an advanced solid tumor such as melanoma, head and neck, liver or kidney cancer. CDR3: CASSLETGLGEQYF. DNA for the CDR3: TGTGCCAGCAGCTTAGAGACAGGGTTAGGCGAGCAGTACTTC.